This T cell receptor (beta chain) was identified in a study of blood T cell repertoires in COVID-19. Study at large: Sample material is recorded as cDNA or gDNA derived from T cells, B-cell-depleted T cells, or PBMCs.

Sequencing was performed with immunoSEQ multiplex PCR; in TCRdb, only in-frame clones are kept and a portion is missing. The table lists roughly 440,000 clones, around 89% of them singletons. CDR1 and CDR2 from the germline V gene are LNHDA and SQIVND (reference sequence). The CDR3 loop spans 16 amino acids. V lost 0 bases to trimming and J lost 7 bases, with 19 bases between them. Sequencing used peripheral blood. J is TRBJ2-7 and V is TRBV19; tentative D call: TRBD1 (6 bases). This receptor was obtained from a woman between 50 and 59 years old with COVID-19, enrolled during active disease. The CDR3 region is CASSIDLPRTVEEQYF. The CDR3 DNA sequence: TGTGCCAGTAGTATAGATCTCCCCAGGACAGTCGAGGAGCAGTACTTC.